What follows are 27 T cell receptor beta chains derived from one specimen sequenced in a study of blood T cells in healthy people across ages. Next came a second PCR, run for about 6 to 12 cycles, which used a sample-barcoded 5' primer along with a J-beta primer mix. TCRdb recomputed calls from the 5' RACE reads with MiXCR, one row per CDR3 protein. The repertoire includes fewer than 800,000 distinct CDR3 sequences, around 25% of them detected once, and around 9.2% sits in the top ten. Another study also made use of these data, one on T cells of mothers and their children.

Sequencing input: blood. These receptors originate from a boy under 18 in good health.

The chain has TRBV4-1 and TRBJ2-1; D gene ambiguous. Trimming removed 0 bases from V and 10 bases from J, with 7 bases in between. This CDR3 spans 12 amino acids. CDR1 MGHRA and CDR2 YSYEKL come from the germline V gene. The CDR3 here is CASSQETDEQFF. DNA for the CDR3: TGCGCCAGCAGCCAAGAAACGGACGAGCAGTTCTTC.

In its sample, this clonotype was seen a few times. V gene TRBV7-2 combines with J gene TRBJ2-5; 8 bases are shared with TRBD2. V gave up 3 bases and J gave up 2 bases; unmatched junction bases: 5. CDR1 is SGHTA and CDR2 is FQGNSA in the germline V gene. This CDR3 spans 15 amino acids. The CDR3 is CASSLVSGTQETQYF. In DNA, the CDR3 is TGTGCCAGCAGCTTGGTTAGCGGGACGCAAGAGACCCAGTACTTC.

The gene calls are TRBV28 and TRBJ2-3, with a possible D match to TRBD2 (5 bases). The CDR3 is made up of 16 amino acids. Germline lookup yields CDR1 MDHEN and CDR2 SYDVKM. Trimming removed 6 bases at V and 6 bases at J, with 22 bases between. The CDR3 nucleotides are TGTGCCAGCAGCCCTGAGGCGGGTAGGGTTCAGGATACGCAGTATTTT. Translation gives CASSPEAGRVQDTQYF.

CDR3 protein: CAIRNSGGTDTQYF. CDR3 sequence (DNA): TGTGCCATCAGGAATAGCGGGGGCACAGATACGCAGTATTTT. The chain carries TRBV10-3 and TRBJ2-3; 8 bases fit TRBD2. V dropped 6 bases and J dropped 1; count of bases not matched to a gene: 3. Germline V gene sequence: CDR1 ENHRY, CDR2 SYGVKD. CDR3 size: 14 residues.

This clonotype has only a few counts. The chain combines TRBV2 with TRBJ2-2, with a weak D call TRBD2 (5 bases). Germline loops: CDR1 SNHLY, CDR2 FYNNEI. The CDR3 has 14 residues. The V gene lost 7 bases and the J gene lost 5 bases, with 14 bases spanning the gap. Here the CDR3 reads CASKPGLRTGELFF. The CDR3 bases are TGTGCCAGCAAGCCCGGACTTCGGACCGGGGAGCTGTTTTTT.

The chain carries TRBV11-2 and TRBJ2-6; D may be TRBD2 (5 bases). Trimming pared 0 bases from V and 0 bases from J, leaving 15 bases between. This CDR3 has 19 residues. Per the germline V gene, CDR1 is SGHAT and CDR2 is FQNNGV. The CDR3 coding sequence is TGTGCCAGCAGCTTAGATTCTTACAGACTACCCTCTGGGGCCAACGTCCTGACTTTC. Its protein is CASSLDSYRLPSGANVLTF.

This clonotype was counted between two and nine times. An end of the junction differs from the germline gene, which may be a read error. The chain combines TRBV20-1 with TRBJ2-1; D is perhaps TRBD2 (5 bases). Judging by the DNA end, TRBJ2-5 fits better; the J call may be wrong. The CDR3 has 12 residues. Per the germline V gene, CDR1 is DFQATT and CDR2 is SNEGSKA (reference sequence). The CDR3 coding sequence is TGTCCTGCGGGTGGGCGCACGGAGACCCAGTACTTC. This sequence encodes CPAGGRTETQYF.

In regard to this clonotype: Sequence at one end of the junction differs from germline and may be a read error. The J gene is TRBJ1-1, the V gene TRBV5-1, with unresolved D. The CDR3 length is 12 residues. Germline V gives CDR1 SGHRS, CDR2 YFSETQ. Here the CDR3 DNA reads TGCGCCAACAGCCTTGTGGAAACTGAAGCTTTCTTT. Its protein product is CANSLVETEAFF. The variable domain in full, completed from reference TRBV5-1 and TRBJ1-1, reads KAGVTQTPRYLIKTRGQQVTLSCSPISGHRSVSWYQQTPGQGLQFLFEYFSETQRNKGNFPGRFSGRQFSNSRSEMNVSTLELGDSALYLCANSLVETEAFFGQGTRLTVV.

This clonotype was detected only a few times. The rearrangement joins TRBV27 to TRBJ1-5; D perhaps matches TRBD1 (5 bases). The V gene lost 0 bases and the J gene lost 6 bases, with 12 bases spanning the gap. Per germline, CDR1 MNHEY and CDR2 SMNVEV (reference sequence). The CDR3 has 15 amino acids. The CDR3, as DNA: TGTGCCAGCAGTTTATCAGGGGACCCTGGTCAGCCCCAGCATTTT. This encodes CASSLSGDPGQPQHF.

The chain recombines TRBV5-1 with TRBJ2-2; D unclear. This CDR3 comprises 13 residues. Trimming shortened V by 4 bases and J by 4 bases, and 8 bases separated the two germline ends. From germline, CDR1 is SGHRS and CDR2 YFSETQ. In DNA form, the CDR3 reads TGCGCCAGCAGCGGTTTAGGCACCGGGGAGCTGTTTTTT. Translation: CASSGLGTGELFF.

The table lists this clonotype with a few counts. The chain couples TRBV10-1 to TRBJ2-4, with 7 bases identical to TRBD2. Germline V gene sequence: CDR1 WNHNN, CDR2 SYGVQD (reference sequence). The V and J ends lost 3 bases and 4 bases, in that order; junction bases with no gene match: 6. CDR3 length equals 15 residues. In nucleotides, the CDR3 is TGCGCCAGCAGTGACGGGCGGGAGTTTAAAAACATTCAGTACTTC. Translating gives CASSDGREFKNIQYF.

This clonotype was seen more than once but under ten times. The chain uses TRBV12-3 or TRBV12-4 and TRBJ2-5; possible D gene TRBD1, 5 bases. This CDR3 spans 14 amino acids. V was clipped by 2 bases and J by 3 bases, with 10 bases between them. The CDR3: CASSLSRAEETQYF. The CDR3 nucleotides are TGTGCCAGCAGTTTAAGCAGGGCCGAAGAGACCCAGTACTTC.

This clonotype appeared a few times. The rearrangement links TRBV4-1 to TRBJ2-5, with D perhaps assigned TRBD1 or TRBD2 (5 bases each). With the DNA end fitting TRBJ2-7 better, the J assignment may be wrong. Germline V gene data show CDR1 as MGHRA and CDR2 as YSYEKL. The CDR3 sequence is 15 residues long. The CDR3 sequence is CASSQDWGSTGEQYF. CDR3 nucleotide sequence: TGCGCCAGCAGCCAAGATTGGGGGTCGACGGGCGAGCAGTACTTC.

This clonotype has a count of ten or more. The J gene is TRBJ2-3, the V gene TRBV6-1; possible D gene TRBD2, 6 bases. Between the trimmed V and J ends, which lost 3 bases and 1 base, there was a span of 8 bases. The V gene's germline CDR1 is MNHNS and CDR2 SASEGT. This CDR3 has 14 residues. In DNA form, the CDR3 reads TGTGCCAGCAGTGAGTCTAGCGGCACAGATACGCAGTATTTT. Translated: CASSESSGTDTQYF.

This clonotype has just a few counts. This chain links TRBV4-2 with TRBJ2-3; TRBD2 agrees at 10 bases. This CDR3 comprises 16 residues. V lost 0 bases and J lost 4; bases outside the gene matches: 4. Germline assignment: CDR1 LGHNA and CDR2 YNFKEQ. CDR3 coding DNA: TGTGCCAGCAGCCAAGATCCAGCGGGGGGGGCAGATACGCAGTATTTT. Amino acid sequence: CASSQDPAGGADTQYF.

As for this clonotype: One end of the junction does not line up with germline, which may come from a read error. This chain uses TRBV20-1 with TRBJ1-5; D remains ambiguous. This CDR3 is 16 amino acids long. From germline, CDR1 is DFQATT and CDR2 SNEGSKA (reference sequence). Written as DNA, the CDR3 is TGCAGTGCTAGAGATTACCAGTGGAGAGGCAATCAGTCCCAGCATTTT. As protein: CSARDYQWRGNQSQHF.

This clonotype was counted a few times. The V call is TRBV2, the J call TRBJ1-6; no reliable D call. Trimming pared 7 bases from V and 7 bases from J, leaving 8 bases between. Germline CDR1 and CDR2: SNHLY and FYNNEI. The CDR3 loop spans 12 amino acids. CDR3 sequence reads: CASIRQNSPLHF. In DNA, the CDR3 is TGTGCCAGCATCCGGCAGAATTCACCCCTCCACTTT.

The chain employs TRBV4-3 and TRBJ2-7; no definite D call. V was shortened by 0 bases and J by 5 bases, with 11 bases between the two germline ends. CDR1 is LGHNA, CDR2 YSLEER, per germline. CDR3 length: 14 amino acids. The CDR3 is CASSQDREVNEQYF. DNA of the CDR3: TGCGCCAGCAGCCAAGATCGAGAGGTTAACGAGCAGTACTTC.

In this sample, this clonotype turned up a few times. The rearrangement joins TRBV28 to TRBJ2-1, with D uncertain. TRBJ2-5 matches the DNA end more closely, so the J call is doubtful. The germline V gene has CDR1 MDHEN and CDR2 SYDVKM. This CDR3 spans 18 amino acids. CDR3 region: CASSFSREIEVIQETQYF. The CDR3 bases are TGTGCCAGCAGTTTTTCCCGAGAAATTGAGGTTATCCAAGAGACCCAGTACTTC.

The table lists this clonotype with a few counts. The CDR3 DNA sequence: TGTGCCAGCAGGAAAACAGGGGGGAATACCGGGGAGCTGTTTTTT. It is translated as CASRKTGGNTGELFF. This chain connects TRBV2 to TRBJ2-2; 8 bases are a match to TRBD1. The CDR3 loop spans 15 amino acids. After removal of 6 bases from V and 5 bases from J, the junction contained 8 bases not matched to a gene. Germline V gene lookup returns CDR1 SNHLY and CDR2 FYNNEI.

The gene calls are TRBV6-5 and TRBJ1-5, with 7 bases lining up with TRBD1. Germline trimming cut 2 bases from V and 16 bases from J; bases unmatched to any gene: 11. In germline, CDR1 is MNHEY, CDR2 SVGAGI. The CDR3 runs to 13 residues. In nucleotides, the CDR3 is TGTGCCAGCAGTTACCAAGCCCGGGACAGACTACATTTT. Translation: CASSYQARDRLHF.

This clonotype was seen more than once but under ten times. The chain links TRBV12-3 or TRBV12-4 to TRBJ1-1; no clear D gene. The CDR3 is 8 residues long. Trimming stripped 1 base from V and 13 bases from J, with 1 base between. The CDR3 DNA is TGTGCCAGCAGTTTAGGTTTCTTT. As protein: CASSLGFF.

The V and J genes are TRBV6-2 or TRBV6-3 and TRBJ1-1; D unresolved. CDR3 length equals 12 residues. Per germline, CDR1 MNHEY and CDR2 SVGEGT. The germline V and J ends were trimmed by 6 bases and 8 bases, with 13 bases remaining between them. The CDR3 is CASSHGLAEAFF. In nucleotides, the CDR3 is TGTGCCAGCAGCCACGGGCTGGCGGAAGCTTTCTTT.

This clonotype was detected a few times. The gene calls are TRBV28 and TRBJ1-5; a possible D gene is TRBD1 (5 bases). This CDR3 has 14 residues. CDR1 MDHEN and CDR2 SYDVKM come from the germline V gene. The germline V and J ends were trimmed by 2 bases and 5 bases, with 10 bases remaining between them. This CDR3 is CASSLGQGYQPQHF. CDR3 DNA: TGTGCCAGCAGTTTAGGGCAGGGATATCAGCCCCAGCATTTT.

The rearrangement joins TRBV3-1 to TRBJ1-5; maybe TRBD1 (6 bases). CDR1 LGHDT and CDR2 YNNKEL come from the germline V gene (reference sequence). The CDR3 runs to 14 residues. Deletions cut 8 bases from V and 3 bases from J, with 14 bases between. CDR3 protein: CASGRGILNQPQHF. DNA of the CDR3: TGTGCCAGCGGCAGGGGAATCCTCAATCAGCCCCAGCATTTT.

This clonotype was seen at least ten times. In DNA form, the CDR3 reads TGTGCCAGCACCCAGGGCACTGAAGCTTTCTTT. Translated: CASTQGTEAFF. The chain combines TRBV5-6 with TRBJ1-1, with D maybe TRBD1 (5 bases). The CDR3 has 11 residues. V was clipped by 6 bases and J by 4 bases, with 7 bases between them. The germline CDR1 and CDR2 sequences are SGHDT and YYEEEE. The full variable domain, with the rest looked up from reference TRBV5-6 and TRBJ1-1, is DAGVTQSPTHLIKTRGQQVTLRCSPKSGHDTVSWYQQALGQGPQFIFQYYEEEERQRGNFPDRFSGHQFPNYSSELNVNALLLGDSALYLCASTQGTEAFFGQGTRLTVV.

This clonotype showed up just a few times. The V call is TRBV6-2 or TRBV6-3, the J call TRBJ2-1; TRBD1 aligns across 9 bases. From germline, CDR1 is MNHEY and CDR2 SVGEGT. V was pared by 8 bases and J by 4 bases, with 9 bases of the junction left unmatched. The CDR3 is 15 residues long. In nucleotides, the CDR3 is TGTGCCAGCTCTCCCTCCGGGACAGGGTACAATGAGCAGTTCTTC. Its translation is CASSPSGTGYNEQFF.